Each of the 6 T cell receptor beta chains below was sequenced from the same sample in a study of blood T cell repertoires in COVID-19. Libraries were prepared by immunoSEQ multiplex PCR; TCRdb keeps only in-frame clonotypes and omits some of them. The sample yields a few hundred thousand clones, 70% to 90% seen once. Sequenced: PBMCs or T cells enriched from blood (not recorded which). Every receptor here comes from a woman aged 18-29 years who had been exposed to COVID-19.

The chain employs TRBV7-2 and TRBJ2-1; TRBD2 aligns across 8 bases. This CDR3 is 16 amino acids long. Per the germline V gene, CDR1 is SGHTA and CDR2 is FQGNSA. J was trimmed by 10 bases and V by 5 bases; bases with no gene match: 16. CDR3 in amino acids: CASSPIGGRGAVEQFF. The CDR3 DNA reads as TGTGCCAGCAGCCCCATTGGCGGGCGGGGGGCGGTGGAGCAGTTCTTC.

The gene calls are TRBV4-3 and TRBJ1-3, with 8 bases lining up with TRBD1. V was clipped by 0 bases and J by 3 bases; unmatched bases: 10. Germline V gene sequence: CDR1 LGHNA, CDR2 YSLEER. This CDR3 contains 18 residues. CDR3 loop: CASSQDPSQDRVGNTIYF. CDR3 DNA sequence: TGCGCCAGCAGCCAAGACCCGAGCCAGGACAGGGTTGGAAACACCATATATTTT.

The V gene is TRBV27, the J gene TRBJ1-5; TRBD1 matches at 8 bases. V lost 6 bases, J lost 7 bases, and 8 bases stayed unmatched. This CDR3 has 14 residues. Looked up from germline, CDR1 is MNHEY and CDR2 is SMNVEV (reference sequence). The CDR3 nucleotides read TGTGCCAGCAGGGCGGGACAGGAGGGCCAGCCCCAGCATTTT. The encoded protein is CASRAGQEGQPQHF.

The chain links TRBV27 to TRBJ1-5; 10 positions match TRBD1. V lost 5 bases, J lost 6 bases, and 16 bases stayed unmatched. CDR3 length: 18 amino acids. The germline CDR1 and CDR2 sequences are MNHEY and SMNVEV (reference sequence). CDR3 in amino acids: CASSPIRTGGYRGQPQHF. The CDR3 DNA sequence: TGTGCCAGCAGTCCGATTAGGACAGGGGGTTACCGAGGTCAGCCCCAGCATTTT.

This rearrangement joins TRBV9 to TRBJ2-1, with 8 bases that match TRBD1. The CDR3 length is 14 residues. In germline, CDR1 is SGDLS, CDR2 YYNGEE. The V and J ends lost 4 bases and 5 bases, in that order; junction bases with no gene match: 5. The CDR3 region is CASSSWTGNNEQFF. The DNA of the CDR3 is TGTGCCAGCAGCTCTTGGACAGGGAACAATGAGCAGTTCTTC.

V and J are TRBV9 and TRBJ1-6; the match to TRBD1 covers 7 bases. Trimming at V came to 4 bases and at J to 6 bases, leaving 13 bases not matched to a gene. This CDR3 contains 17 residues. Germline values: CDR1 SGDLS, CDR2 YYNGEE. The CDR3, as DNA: TGTGCCAGCAGCCCTCGGCCGGGGACAGATGTTAATTCACCCCTCCACTTT. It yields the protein CASSPRPGTDVNSPLHF. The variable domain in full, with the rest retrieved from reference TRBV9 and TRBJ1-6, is DSGVTQTPKHLITATGQRVTLRCSPRSGDLSVYWYQQSLDQGLQFLIQYYNGEERAKGNILERFSAQQFPDLHSELNLSSLELGDSALYFCASSPRPGTDVNSPLHFGNGTRLTVT.